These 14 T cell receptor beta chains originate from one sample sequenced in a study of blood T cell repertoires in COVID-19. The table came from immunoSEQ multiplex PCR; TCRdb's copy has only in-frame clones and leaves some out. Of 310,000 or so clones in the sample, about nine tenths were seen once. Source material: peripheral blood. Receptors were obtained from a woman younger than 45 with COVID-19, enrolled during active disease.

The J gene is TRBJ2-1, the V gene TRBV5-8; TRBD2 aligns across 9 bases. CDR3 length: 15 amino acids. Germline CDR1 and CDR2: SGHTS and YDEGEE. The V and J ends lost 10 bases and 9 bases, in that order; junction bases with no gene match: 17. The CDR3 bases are TGTGCCTTCCCTGGGGTAGCGGGAGTGTACGGTGAGCAGTTCTTC. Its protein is CAFPGVAGVYGEQFF.

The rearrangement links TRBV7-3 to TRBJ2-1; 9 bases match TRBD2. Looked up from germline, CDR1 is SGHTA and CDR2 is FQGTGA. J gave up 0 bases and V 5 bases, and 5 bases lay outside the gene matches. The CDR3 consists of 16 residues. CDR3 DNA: TGTGCCAGCAGCCCTAGCGGGGCGGGCTCCTACAATGAGCAGTTCTTC. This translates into CASSPSGAGSYNEQFF.

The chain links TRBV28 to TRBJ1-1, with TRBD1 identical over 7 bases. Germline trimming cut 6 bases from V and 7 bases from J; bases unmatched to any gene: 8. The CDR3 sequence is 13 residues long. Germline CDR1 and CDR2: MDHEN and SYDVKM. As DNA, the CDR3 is TGTGCCAGCAGCCCGACAGGGTTGATTGAAGCTTTCTTT. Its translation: CASSPTGLIEAFF.

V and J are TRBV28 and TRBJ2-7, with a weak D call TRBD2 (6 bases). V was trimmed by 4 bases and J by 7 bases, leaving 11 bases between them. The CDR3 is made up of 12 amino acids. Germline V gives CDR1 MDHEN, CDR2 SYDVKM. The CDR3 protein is CASSSQAGEQYF. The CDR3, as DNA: TGTGCCAGCAGTTCCCAGGCGGGGGAGCAGTACTTC.

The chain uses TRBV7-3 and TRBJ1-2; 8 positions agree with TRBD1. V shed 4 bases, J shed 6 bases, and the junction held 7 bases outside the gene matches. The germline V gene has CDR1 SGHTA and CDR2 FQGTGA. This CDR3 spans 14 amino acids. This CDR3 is CASSSTRTGNGYTF. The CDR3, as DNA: TGTGCCAGCAGCTCCACCCGGACAGGGAATGGCTACACCTTC.

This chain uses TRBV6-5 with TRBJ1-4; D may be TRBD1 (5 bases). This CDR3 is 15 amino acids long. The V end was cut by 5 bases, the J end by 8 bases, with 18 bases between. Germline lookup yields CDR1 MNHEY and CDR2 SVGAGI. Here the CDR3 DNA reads TGTGCCAGCAGTCCCCGGGGCCGACGGGAGGAAAAACTGTTTTTT. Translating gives CASSPRGRREEKLFF.

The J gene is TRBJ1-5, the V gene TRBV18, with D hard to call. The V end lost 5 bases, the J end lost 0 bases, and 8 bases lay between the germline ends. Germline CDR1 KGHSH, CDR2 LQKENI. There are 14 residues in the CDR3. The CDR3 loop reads CASSADSSNQPQHF. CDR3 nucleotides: TGTGCCAGCTCAGCGGATAGTAGCAATCAGCCCCAGCATTTT.

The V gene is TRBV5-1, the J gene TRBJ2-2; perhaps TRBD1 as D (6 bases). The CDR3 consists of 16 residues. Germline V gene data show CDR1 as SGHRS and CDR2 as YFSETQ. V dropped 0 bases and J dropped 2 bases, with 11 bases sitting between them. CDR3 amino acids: CASSLVGTQNTGELFF. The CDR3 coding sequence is TGCGCCAGCAGCTTGGTCGGGACACAAAACACCGGGGAGCTGTTTTTT.

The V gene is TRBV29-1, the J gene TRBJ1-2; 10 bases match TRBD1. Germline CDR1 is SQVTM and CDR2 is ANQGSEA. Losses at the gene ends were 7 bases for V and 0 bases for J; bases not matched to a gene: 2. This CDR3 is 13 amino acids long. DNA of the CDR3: TGCAGCGGGGGACAGGGGTCTAACTATGGCTACACCTTC. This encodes CSGGQGSNYGYTF.

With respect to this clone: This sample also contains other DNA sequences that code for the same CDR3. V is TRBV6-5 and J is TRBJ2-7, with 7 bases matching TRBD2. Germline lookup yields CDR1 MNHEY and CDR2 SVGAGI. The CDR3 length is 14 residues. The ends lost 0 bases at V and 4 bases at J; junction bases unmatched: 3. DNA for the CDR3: TGTGCCAGCAGTTACTCGTCGGGGGGATACGAGCAGTACTTC. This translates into CASSYSSGGYEQYF.

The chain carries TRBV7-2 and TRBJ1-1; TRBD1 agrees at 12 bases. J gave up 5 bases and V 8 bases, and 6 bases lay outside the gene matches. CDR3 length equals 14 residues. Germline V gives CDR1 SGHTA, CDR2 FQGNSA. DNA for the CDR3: TGTGCCAGCCGGGGACAGGGGGCGAAAACTGAAGCTTTCTTT. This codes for CASRGQGAKTEAFF.

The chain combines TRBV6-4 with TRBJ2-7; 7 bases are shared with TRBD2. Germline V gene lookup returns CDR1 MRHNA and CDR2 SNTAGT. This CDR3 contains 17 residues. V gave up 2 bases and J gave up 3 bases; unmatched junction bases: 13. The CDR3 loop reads CASSDPGSGLRFYEQYF. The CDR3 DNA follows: TGTGCCAGCAGTGACCCCGGTAGCGGGCTTCGATTCTACGAGCAGTACTTC.

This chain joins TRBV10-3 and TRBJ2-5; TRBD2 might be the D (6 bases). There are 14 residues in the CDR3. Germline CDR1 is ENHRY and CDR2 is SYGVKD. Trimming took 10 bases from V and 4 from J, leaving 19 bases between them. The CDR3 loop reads CATRAGQGGETQYF. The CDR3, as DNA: TGTGCCACACGAGCGGGCCAAGGAGGAGAGACCCAGTACTTC.

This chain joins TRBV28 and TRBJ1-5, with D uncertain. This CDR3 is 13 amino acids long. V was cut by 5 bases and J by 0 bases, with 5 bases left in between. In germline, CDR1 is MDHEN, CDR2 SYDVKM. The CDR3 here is CASSHNSNQPQHF. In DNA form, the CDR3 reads TGTGCCAGCAGTCACAATAGCAATCAGCCCCAGCATTTT. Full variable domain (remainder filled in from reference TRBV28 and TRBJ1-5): DVKVTQSSRYLVKRTGEKVFLECVQDMDHENMFWYRQDPGLGLRLIYFSYDVKMKEKGDIPEGYSVSREKKERFSLILESASTNQTSMYLCASSHNSNQPQHFGDGTRLSIL.